These T cell receptor beta chains were read from a single sample in a study of cytomegalovirus exposure and HLA in healthy donors. TCRdb's copy holds only in-frame clones and misses some; the assay was immunoSEQ multiplex PCR. The sample has fewer than 80,000 clones, 79% seen once. The sample taken for sequencing was PBMCs. These TCRs come from a man between 25 and 39 years old in good health and CMV-seronegative. Each CDR3 is given with its conserved first and last residue. A D gene is named only where the DNA matches it firmly. The size entry is marked missing in some rows and otherwise reads once, few, many or a size class.

>TRBJ2-3|TRBV7-2|15|.|.
CASSHRVPLVDTQYF
TGTGCCAGCAGCCACCGGGTCCCCCTTGTCGATACGCAGTATTTT
>TRBJ2-2|TRBV4-3|15|TRBD1|.
CASSQTGGYTGELFF
TGCGCCAGCAGCCAGACAGGGGGCTACACCGGGGAGCTGTTTTTT
>TRBJ1-4|TRBV19|16|TRBD1|.
CASSSQGGRVGEKLFF
TGTGCCAGTAGTTCGCAGGGGGGCAGGGTTGGTGAAAAACTGTTTTTT
>TRBJ2-7|TRBV18|13|.|.
CASSPSSTYEQYF
TGTGCCAGCTCACCGTCGAGCACCTACGAGCAGTACTTC
>TRBJ1-1|TRBV6-1|12|TRBD1|.
CASSELDRAAFF
TGTGCCAGCAGTGAATTGGACAGGGCGGCTTTCTTT
>TRBJ1-2|TRBV5-6|17|.|.
CASRLSAGANLRKGYTF
TGTGCCAGCCGCTTGTCGGCAGGGGCGAATCTTCGGAAAGGCTACACCTTC
>TRBJ2-2|TRBV7-2|17|TRBD1|.
CASSLSPFTGQTGELFF
TGTGCCAGCAGCTTGTCTCCTTTCACGGGACAGACCGGGGAGCTGTTTTTT
>TRBJ2-5|TRBV30|15|.|.
CAHSQGNYLGETQYF
TGTGCTCACAGCCAGGGGAACTACCTTGGGGAGACCCAGTACTTC
>TRBJ2-1|TRBV4-3|15|.|few
CASSQDTGLHNEQFF
TGCGCCAGCAGCCAAGATACAGGACTACACAATGAGCAGTTCTTC
>TRBJ2-2|TRBV7-7|14|TRBD1|.
CASTPTGDTGELFF
TGTGCTAGCACCCCGACAGGGGACACCGGGGAGCTGTTTTTT
>TRBJ1-1|TRBV14|13|TRBD1|.
CASSPFPGGEAFF
TGTGCCAGCAGCCCTTTCCCAGGGGGTGAAGCTTTCTTT
>TRBJ2-3|TRBV5-1|16|TRBD2|.
CASSFTSGGYTDTQYF
TGCGCCAGCAGCTTCACTAGCGGGGGGTACACAGATACGCAGTATTTT
>TRBJ1-3|TRBV6-1|13|.|.
CASSEGTGNTIYF
TGTGCCAGTTCAGAGGGAACTGGAAACACCATATATTTT
>TRBJ2-2|TRBV6-1|16|.|.
CASSGGSISNTGELFF
TGTGCCAGCAGTGGCGGAAGCATTTCGAACACCGGGGAGCTGTTTTTT
>TRBJ2-5|TRBV7-2|15|TRBD1|.
CASSPLDRGPRTQYF
TGTGCCAGCAGCCCCCTGGACAGGGGCCCCAGGACCCAGTACTTC
>TRBJ1-3|TRBV5-4|15|TRBD1|once
CASSFKGARGNTIYF
TGTGCCAGCAGCTTCAAGGGGGCGCGGGGAAACACCATATATTTT
>TRBJ1-4|TRBV7-9|18|.|.
CASSARVSGIATNEKLFF
TGTGCCAGCAGCGCCAGGGTATCCGGTATTGCAACTAATGAAAAACTGTTTTTT
>TRBJ1-4|TRBV5-1|16|TRBD1|.
CASSYRQGGTNEKLFF
TGCGCCAGCAGCTACCGACAGGGGGGGACTAATGAAAAACTGTTTTTT
>TRBJ1-1|TRBV5-1|14|.|.
CASSFLDRRAEAFF
TGCGCCAGCAGCTTCCTCGACAGGAGAGCTGAAGCTTTCTTT
>TRBJ2-1|TRBV30|16|.|.
CAWPSGLGGGMLGQFF
TGTGCCTGGCCGAGCGGGCTAGGGGGAGGGATGCTAGGGCAGTTCTTC
>TRBJ1-1|TRBV2|13|.|.
CASSDQGLTEAFF
TGTGCCAGCAGTGATCAGGGGCTCACTGAAGCTTTCTTT
>TRBJ2-7|TRBV4-1|14|.|.
CASSQAQDVNEQYF
TGCGCCAGCAGCCAAGCACAGGATGTGAACGAGCAGTACTTC
>TRBJ2-3|TRBV21-1|18|.|few
CASSKLRSHTGDPYTQYF
TGTGCCAGCAGCAAATTACGATCGCACACCGGAGATCCATATACGCAGTATTTT
>TRBJ2-7|TRBV4-2|14|TRBD2|.
CASSGLAGMREQYF
TGTGCCAGCAGCGGACTAGCGGGAATGAGGGAGCAGTACTTC
>TRBJ1-1|TRBV14|14|.|.
CASSQSSGIREAFF
TGTGCCAGCAGCCAGTCGTCAGGGATTAGGGAAGCTTTCTTT
>TRBJ2-7|TRBV4-3|18|TRBD2|.
CASSQESGLAGGSYEQYF
TGCGCCAGCAGCCAAGAGTCCGGACTAGCGGGGGGTTCCTACGAGCAGTACTTC
>TRBJ2-5|TRBV5-4|13|.|.
CASSLGRAETQYF
TGTGCCAGCAGCTTGGGGAGGGCGGAGACCCAGTACTTC
>TRBJ1-2|TRBV29-1|11|.|.
CSVQGWGGYTF
TGCAGCGTCCAGGGGTGGGGAGGCTACACCTTC
>TRBJ2-7|TRBV27|15|TRBD1|once
CTSSLSGTGLYEQYF
TGTACCAGCAGTTTATCGGGGACAGGGCTCTACGAGCAGTACTTC
>TRBJ2-2|TRBV30|16|.|.
CAWRGPTGENTGELFF
TGTGCCTGGAGGGGACCAACGGGGGAGAACACCGGGGAGCTGTTTTTT
>TRBJ2-7|TRBV15|14|TRBD2|once
CATSRAGGPYEQYF
TGTGCCACCAGCAGAGCGGGAGGACCCTACGAGCAGTACTTC
>TRBJ1-4|TRBV7-2|16|.|once
CASSRQVQGTGEKLFF
TGTGCCAGCAGCCGCCAAGTACAGGGTACCGGAGAAAAACTGTTTTTT
>TRBJ1-1|TRBV25-1|14|.|.
CASRGVAGNTEAFF
TGTGCCAGCAGGGGGGTAGCGGGGAACACTGAAGCTTTCTTT
>TRBJ2-5|TRBV19|16|TRBD2|.
CASSIVGLAGVETQYF
TGTGCCAGTAGTATAGTGGGACTAGCGGGAGTAGAGACCCAGTACTTC
>TRBJ2-7|TRBV11-2|13|TRBD2|.
CASSSGLVQLGNF
TGTGCCAGCAGCTCCGGACTAGTTCAATTGGGGAACTTC
>TRBJ2-1|TRBV2|13|.|.
CASSGGLISEQFF
TGTGCCAGCAGTGGAGGCCTGATCTCCGAGCAGTTCTTC
>TRBJ2-2|TRBV25-1|15|.|.
CASSDGRVRTGELFF
TGTGCCAGCAGTGACGGTCGCGTGAGGACCGGGGAGCTGTTTTTT
>TRBJ2-7|TRBV6-5|15|.|few
CASSHYSSSSYEQYF
TGTGCCAGCAGCCACTACTCCTCTAGCTCCTACGAGCAGTACTTC
>TRBJ2-7|TRBV29-1|11|.|.
CSGGWGDEQYF
TGCAGCGGTGGGTGGGGGGACGAGCAGTACTTC
>TRBJ2-3|TRBV7-9|11|.|.
CASRDTDTQYF
TGTGCCAGCCGAGACACAGATACGCAGTATTTT
>TRBJ2-1|TRBV9|16|TRBD2|.
CASSVAPSGGSNEQFF
TGTGCCAGCAGCGTAGCCCCTAGCGGGGGGTCCAATGAGCAGTTCTTC
>TRBJ1-3|TRBV29-1|14|.|.
CSSSEGPSGNTIYF
TGCAGCTCCTCGGAGGGGCCTTCTGGAAACACCATATATTTT
>TRBJ1-2|TRBV6-1|14|.|few
CASGRDNPFYGYTF
TGTGCCAGCGGCCGGGACAATCCCTTCTATGGCTACACCTTC
>TRBJ1-5|TRBV28|14|TRBD1|.
CASSPMDRPQPQHF
TGTGCCAGCAGTCCGATGGACAGGCCTCAGCCCCAGCATTTT
>TRBJ2-3|TRBV7-8|13|.|few
CASSLGSVDTQYF
TGTGCCAGCAGCTTAGGGTCGGTAGATACGCAGTATTTT
>TRBJ2-7|TRBV7-2|12|.|.
CASSQSGFEQYF
TGTGCCAGCAGCCAATCAGGGTTCGAGCAGTACTTC
>TRBJ2-2|TRBV5-6|16|TRBD1|few
CASTERDRGSAGELFF
TGTGCCAGCACCGAACGGGACAGGGGATCCGCCGGGGAGCTGTTTTTT
>TRBJ1-1|TRBV5-3|18|.|.
CARRCWGLNQASNTEAFF
TGTGCCAGAAGGTGCTGGGGACTCAATCAAGCCTCGAACACTGAAGCTTTCTTT
>TRBJ1-5|TRBV11-2|12|.|few
CASSLPGQPQHF
TGTGCCAGCAGCCTACCGGGTCAGCCCCAGCATTTT
>TRBJ1-1|TRBV5-1|14|.|.
CASSLDRDWTEAFF
TGCGCCAGCAGCTTGGACAGGGATTGGACTGAAGCTTTCTTT
>TRBJ1-1|TRBV2|11|TRBD1|once
CANGQGAIGFF
TGTGCCAACGGACAGGGGGCGATTGGTTTCTTT
>TRBJ2-6|TRBV30|13|TRBD1|.
CAWGQGGANVLTF
TGTGCCTGGGGACAGGGTGGGGCCAACGTCCTGACTTTC
>TRBJ2-7|TRBV4-3|13|TRBD2|.
CASSQTSGYEQYF
TGCGCCAGCAGCCAGACTAGCGGCTACGAGCAGTACTTC
>TRBJ2-6|TRBV28|17|.|.
CASSSPGGNSGANVLTF
TGTGCCAGCAGTTCCCCGGGCGGGAACTCTGGGGCCAACGTCCTGACTTTC
>TRBJ2-7|TRBV5-6|14|.|.
CASSFSGSRYEQYF
TGTGCCAGCAGCTTTTCCGGGAGTCGGTACGAGCAGTACTTC
>TRBJ1-2|TRBV7-8|17|TRBD1|.
CASSLLTGASANYGYTF
TGTGCCAGCAGCTTACTGACAGGGGCATCAGCTAACTATGGCTACACCTTC
>TRBJ2-5|TRBV12-5|16|TRBD2|.
CASGTGTSGGRETQYF
TGTGCTAGTGGCACCGGGACTAGCGGGGGCCGGGAGACCCAGTACTTC